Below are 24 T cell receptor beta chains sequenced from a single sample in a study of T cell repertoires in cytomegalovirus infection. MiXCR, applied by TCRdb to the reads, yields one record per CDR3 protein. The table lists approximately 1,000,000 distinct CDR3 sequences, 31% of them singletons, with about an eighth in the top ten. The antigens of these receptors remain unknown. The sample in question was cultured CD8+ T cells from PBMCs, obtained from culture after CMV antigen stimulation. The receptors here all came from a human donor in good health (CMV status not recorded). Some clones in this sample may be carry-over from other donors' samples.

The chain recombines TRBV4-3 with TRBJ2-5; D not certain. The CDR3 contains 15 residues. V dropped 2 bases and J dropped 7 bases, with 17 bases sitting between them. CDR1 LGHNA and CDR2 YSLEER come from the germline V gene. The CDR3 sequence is CASSQKHVPVGTQYF. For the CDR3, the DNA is TGCGCCAGCAGCCAAAAACACGTGCCCGTTGGGACCCAGTACTTC.

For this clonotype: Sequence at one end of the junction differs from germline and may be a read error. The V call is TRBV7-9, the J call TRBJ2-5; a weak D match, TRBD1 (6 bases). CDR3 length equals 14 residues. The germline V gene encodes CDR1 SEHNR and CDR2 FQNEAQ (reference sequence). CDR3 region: CASSAATGQGTRYF. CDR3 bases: TGTGCCAGCAGCGCCGCGACAGGCCAGGGGACCCGGTACTTC.

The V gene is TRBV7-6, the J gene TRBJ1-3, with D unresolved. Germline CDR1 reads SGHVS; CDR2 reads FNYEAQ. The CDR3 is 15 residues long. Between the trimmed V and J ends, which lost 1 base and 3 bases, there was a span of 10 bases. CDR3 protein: CASSLETTSGNTIYF. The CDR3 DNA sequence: TGTGCCAGCAGCTTAGAGACGACGAGTGGAAACACCATATATTTT.

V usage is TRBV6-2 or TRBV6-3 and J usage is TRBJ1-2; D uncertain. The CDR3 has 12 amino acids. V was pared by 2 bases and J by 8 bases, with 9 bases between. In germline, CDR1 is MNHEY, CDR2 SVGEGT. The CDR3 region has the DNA TGTGCCAGCAGTTACGAGAGGAAGGGCTACACCTTC. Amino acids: CASSYERKGYTF.

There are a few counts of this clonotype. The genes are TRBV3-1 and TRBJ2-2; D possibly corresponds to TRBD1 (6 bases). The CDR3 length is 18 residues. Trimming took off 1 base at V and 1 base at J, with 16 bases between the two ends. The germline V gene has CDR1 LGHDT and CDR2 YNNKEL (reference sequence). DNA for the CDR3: TGTGCCAGCAGCCAAGCTTTGACCGGGACACTGAACACCGGGGAGCTGTTTTTT. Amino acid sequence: CASSQALTGTLNTGELFF. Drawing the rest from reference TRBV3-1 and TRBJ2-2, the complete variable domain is DTAVSQTPKYLVTQMGNDKSIKCEQNLGHDTMYWYKQDSKKFLKIMFSYNNKELIINETVPNRFSPKSPDKAHLNLHINSLELGDSAVYFCASSQALTGTLNTGELFFGEGSRLTVL.

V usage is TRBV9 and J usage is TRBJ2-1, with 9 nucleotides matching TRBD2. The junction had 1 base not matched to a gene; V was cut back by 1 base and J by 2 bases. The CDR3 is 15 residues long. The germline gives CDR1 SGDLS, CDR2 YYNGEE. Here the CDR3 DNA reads TGTGCCAGCAGCGTAAGCGGGGGGACCTACAATGAGCAGTTCTTC. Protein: CASSVSGGTYNEQFF.

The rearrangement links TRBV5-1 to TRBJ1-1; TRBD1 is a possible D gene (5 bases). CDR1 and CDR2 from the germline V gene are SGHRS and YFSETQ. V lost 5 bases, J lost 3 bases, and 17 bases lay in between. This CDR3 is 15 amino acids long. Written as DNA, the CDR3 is TGCGCCAGCAGAGGGGCTTGGAGTGCGGACACTGAAGCTTTCTTT. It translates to CASRGAWSADTEAFF.

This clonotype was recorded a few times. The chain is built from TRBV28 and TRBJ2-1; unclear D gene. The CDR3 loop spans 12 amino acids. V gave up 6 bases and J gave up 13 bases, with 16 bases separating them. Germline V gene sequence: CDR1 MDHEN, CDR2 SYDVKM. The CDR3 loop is CASSPPEREQFF. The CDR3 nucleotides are TGTGCCAGCAGCCCCCCTGAAAGGGAACAGTTCTTC.

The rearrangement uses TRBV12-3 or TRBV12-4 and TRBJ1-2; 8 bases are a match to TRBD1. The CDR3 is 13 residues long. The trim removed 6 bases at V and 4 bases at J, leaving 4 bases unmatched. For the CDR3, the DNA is TGTGCCAGCAGATTCGGGACAGGCTATGGCTACACCTTC. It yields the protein CASRFGTGYGYTF.

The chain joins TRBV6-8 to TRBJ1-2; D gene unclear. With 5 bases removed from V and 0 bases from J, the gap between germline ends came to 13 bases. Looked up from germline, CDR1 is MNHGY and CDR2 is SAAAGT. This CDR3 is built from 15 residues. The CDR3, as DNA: TGTGCCAGCAGTCAAGGAGGGTCAGCTAACTATGGCTACACCTTC. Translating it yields CASSQGGSANYGYTF.

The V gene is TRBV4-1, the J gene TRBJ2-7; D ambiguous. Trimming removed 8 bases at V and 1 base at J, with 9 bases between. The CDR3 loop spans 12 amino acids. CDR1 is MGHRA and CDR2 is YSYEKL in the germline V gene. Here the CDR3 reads CASLSPSYEQYF. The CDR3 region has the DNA TGCGCCAGCCTTTCTCCTTCCTACGAGCAGTACTTC.

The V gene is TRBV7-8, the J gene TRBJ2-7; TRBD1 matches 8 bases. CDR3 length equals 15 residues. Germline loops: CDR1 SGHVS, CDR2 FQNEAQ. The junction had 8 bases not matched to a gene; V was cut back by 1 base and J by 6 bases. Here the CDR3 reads CASSLGSQGAREQYF. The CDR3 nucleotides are TGTGCCAGCAGCTTAGGTTCGCAGGGGGCGCGCGAGCAGTACTTC.

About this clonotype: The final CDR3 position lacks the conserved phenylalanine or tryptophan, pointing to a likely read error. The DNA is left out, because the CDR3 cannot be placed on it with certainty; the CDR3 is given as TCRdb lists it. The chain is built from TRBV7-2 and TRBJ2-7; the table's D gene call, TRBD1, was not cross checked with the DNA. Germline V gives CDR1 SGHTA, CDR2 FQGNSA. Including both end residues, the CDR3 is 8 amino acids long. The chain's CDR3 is CASSFPGT.

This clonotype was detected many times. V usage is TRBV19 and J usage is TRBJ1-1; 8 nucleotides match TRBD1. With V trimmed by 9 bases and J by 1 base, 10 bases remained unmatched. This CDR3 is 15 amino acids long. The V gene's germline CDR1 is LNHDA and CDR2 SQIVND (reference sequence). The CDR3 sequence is CASSARTGRNTEAFF. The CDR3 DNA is TGTGCCAGCAGCGCCCGGACAGGGAGGAACACTGAAGCTTTCTTT.

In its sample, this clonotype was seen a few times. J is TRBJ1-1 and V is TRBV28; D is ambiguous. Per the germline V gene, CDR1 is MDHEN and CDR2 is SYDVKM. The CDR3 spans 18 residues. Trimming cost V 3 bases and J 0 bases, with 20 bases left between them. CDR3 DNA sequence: TGTGCCAGCAGTTTGCCGGGGTTACAGATTAACATGAACACTGAAGCTTTCTTT. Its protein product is CASSLPGLQINMNTEAFF.

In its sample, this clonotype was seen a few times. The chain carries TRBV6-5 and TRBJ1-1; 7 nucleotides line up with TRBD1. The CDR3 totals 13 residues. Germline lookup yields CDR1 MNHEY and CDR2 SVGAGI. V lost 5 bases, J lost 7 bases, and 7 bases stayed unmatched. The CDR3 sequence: CASSPQGRGEAFF. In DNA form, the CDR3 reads TGTGCCAGCAGTCCACAGGGGCGGGGTGAAGCTTTCTTT.

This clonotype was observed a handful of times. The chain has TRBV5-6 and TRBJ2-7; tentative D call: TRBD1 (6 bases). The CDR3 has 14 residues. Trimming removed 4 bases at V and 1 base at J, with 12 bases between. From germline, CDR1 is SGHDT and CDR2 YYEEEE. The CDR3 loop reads CASSPSDSSYEQYV. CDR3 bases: TGTGCCAGCAGCCCGTCGGACAGTTCCTACGAGCAGTACGTC.

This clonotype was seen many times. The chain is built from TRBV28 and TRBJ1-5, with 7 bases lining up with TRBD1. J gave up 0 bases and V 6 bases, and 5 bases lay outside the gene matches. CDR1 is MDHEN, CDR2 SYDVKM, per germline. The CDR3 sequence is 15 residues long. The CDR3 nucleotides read TGTGCCAGCAGACCCAGGGGGAATAGCAATCAGCCCCAGCATTTT. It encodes CASRPRGNSNQPQHF.

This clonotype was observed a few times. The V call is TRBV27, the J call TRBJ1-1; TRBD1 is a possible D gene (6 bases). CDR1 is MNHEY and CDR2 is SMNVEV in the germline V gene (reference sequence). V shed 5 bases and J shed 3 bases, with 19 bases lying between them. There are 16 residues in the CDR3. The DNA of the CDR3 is TGTGCCAGCAGTCCTACAGGGTTTCGGGTTGACACTGAAGCTTTCTTT. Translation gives CASSPTGFRVDTEAFF.

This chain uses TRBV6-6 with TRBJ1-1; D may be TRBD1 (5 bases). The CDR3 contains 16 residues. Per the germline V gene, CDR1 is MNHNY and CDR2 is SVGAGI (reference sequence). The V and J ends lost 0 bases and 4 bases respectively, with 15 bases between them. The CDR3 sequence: CASSYSRYGGGTEAFF. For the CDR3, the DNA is TGTGCCAGCAGTTACTCTCGCTACGGGGGTGGCACTGAAGCTTTCTTT.

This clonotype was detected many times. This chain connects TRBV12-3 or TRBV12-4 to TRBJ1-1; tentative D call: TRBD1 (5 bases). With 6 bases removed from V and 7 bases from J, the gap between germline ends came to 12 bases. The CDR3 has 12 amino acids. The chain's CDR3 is CASRLSGIEAFF. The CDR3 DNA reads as TGTGCCAGCAGACTTTCAGGGATTGAAGCTTTCTTT.

Written as DNA, the CDR3 is TGCGCCAGCAGCCAACTCCCGGGGGCAGGTCCCGGGGGCGAAGGCACAGATACGCAGTATTTT. It codes for CASSQLPGAGPGGEGTDTQYF. The rearrangement joins TRBV4-3 to TRBJ2-3; D may be TRBD1 or TRBD2 (6 bases each). This CDR3 spans 21 amino acids. CDR1 and CDR2 (germline): LGHNA, YSLEER. With 2 bases removed from V and 1 base from J, the gap between germline ends came to 28 bases.

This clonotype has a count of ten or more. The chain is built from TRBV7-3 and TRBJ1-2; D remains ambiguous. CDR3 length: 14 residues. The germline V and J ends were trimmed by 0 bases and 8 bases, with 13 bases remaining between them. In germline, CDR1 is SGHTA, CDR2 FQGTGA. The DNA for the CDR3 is TGTGCCAGCAGCTTAACCATACGGGGAGAGGGCTACACCTTC. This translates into CASSLTIRGEGYTF.

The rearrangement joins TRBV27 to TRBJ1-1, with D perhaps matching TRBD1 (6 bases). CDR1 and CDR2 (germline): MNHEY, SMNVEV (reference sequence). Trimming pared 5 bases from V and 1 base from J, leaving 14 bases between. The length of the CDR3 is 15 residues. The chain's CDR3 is CASSILGHRNTEAFF. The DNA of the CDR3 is TGTGCCAGCAGTATCTTGGGACACCGGAACACTGAAGCTTTCTTT.